This TCR beta chain was profiled in a study of cytomegalovirus exposure and HLA in healthy donors. The study, taken as a whole, reports: Previous analysis showed most TCR beta V segments were productive about 87% or about 30% of the time. TCR beta sequences reportedly predicted the HLA-A and HLA-B alleles of most subjects accurately. TCR beta chains numbering roughly 150 were designated cytomegalovirus-associated.

Worth noting for this clone: Its antigen is currently unknown.

Every donor was a healthy person donating bone marrow. In the PCR, 60 Vbeta and 13 Jbeta primers were used. The repertoire was sequenced with immunoSEQ multiplex PCR; TCRdb's copy has only in-frame clones and lacks some. Here the sample spans some 120,000 clones, about 80% being singletons. The material sequenced was PBMCs. The TCR was taken from a man aged 18 to 29 in good health and CMV-seronegative.

The CDR3 reads CASSYSSSRNYGYTF. CDR3 coding DNA: TGTGCCAGCAGTTACTCCTCCTCCAGGAACTATGGCTACACCTTC. The chain couples TRBV6-5 to TRBJ1-2; D gene unclear. This CDR3 region has 15 residues. Germline V gives CDR1 MNHEY, CDR2 SVGAGI. V gave up 0 bases and J gave up 2 bases, with 10 bases separating them.